The clone carrying this T cell receptor (beta chain) was detected only a few times. This sample is part of a study of T cells in Graves' hyperthyroidism and ophthalmopathy. RNA transcripts yielded amplified TCR beta CDR3 regions. A first-round RT-PCR of the TCR CDR3 used the HTBI primer set. TCRdb re-derived calls from the multiplex PCR reads in MiXCR, one entry per CDR3 protein. Of about 770,000 distinct CDR3 sequences in the sample, 15% to 20% were seen once. Per germline, CDR1 LNHNV and CDR2 YYDKDF (reference sequence). V gave up 1 base and J gave up 6 bases, with 13 bases separating them. The length of the CDR3 is 14 residues.

This clonotype was sampled from a woman between 50 and 59 years old with Graves' hyperthyroidism that later progressed to Graves' ophthalmopathy. The chain combines TRBV15 with TRBJ2-7, with unresolved D. The sequencing sample was made of blood. CDR3 region: CATSRGTYQGEQYF. Written as DNA, the CDR3 is TGTGCCACCAGCAGAGGGACCTACCAAGGCGAGCAGTACTTC.